The present entry profiles one T cell receptor (beta chain) with its context. Its matching antigen is unknown. This record belongs to a study of T cell responses to AZD1222 COVID-19 vaccine. Study in general: It was second doses at about 4 or about 12 weeks that were pooled. General study findings and limits: Compared with day 0, the breadth and depth of the Spike-specific TCR repertoire rose significantly after two doses of AZD1222. Clonal diversity was possibly underestimated, and the donors were mostly white British, with more females.

The table came from immunoSEQ multiplex PCR; TCRdb's copy has only in-frame clones and leaves some out. Of 90,000 or so clones in the sample, approximately 88% were seen once. The CDR3 covers 15 residues. V was clipped by 2 bases and J by 7 bases, with 14 bases between them. CDR1 is SEHNR and CDR2 is FQNEAQ in the germline V gene (reference sequence). V gene TRBV7-9 combines with J gene TRBJ1-4; D perhaps matches TRBD1 (5 bases). The sample in question was peripheral blood, obtained on day 0 of AZD1222 vaccination. This receptor was identified in an adult in good health. The CDR3 sequence is CASSLSGGYGEKLFF. The CDR3 DNA is TGTGCCAGCAGCTTATCTGGGGGGTATGGTGAAAAACTGTTTTTT.